A selection of T cell receptor beta chains follows, all from one sample in a study of cytomegalovirus exposure and HLA in healthy donors. Sequencing used immunoSEQ multiplex PCR; TCRdb keeps in-frame clones, though not all of them. This repertoire comprises fewer than 200,000 clones; its ten largest clones make up 1.3%. The sample comprised PBMCs. These receptors came from a woman in her sixties or seventies in good health and CMV-seronegative. CDR3s include the opening cysteine and the closing phenylalanine or tryptophan. The order of the fields is D gene, V gene, CDR3 length, J gene, CDR3 DNA, CDR3 protein. A D gene is named only where the DNA matches it firmly.

>TRBD2|TRBV15|14|TRBJ2-3
TGTGCCACCAGCCAGGCCGGACTAGGAGATACGCAGTATTTT
CATSQAGLGDTQYF
>TRBD2|TRBV4-1|15|TRBJ2-5
TGCGCCAGCGGTCGAACTAGCGCCCAATCGGAGACCCAGTACTTC
CASGRTSAQSETQYF
>TRBD1|TRBV10-3|16|TRBJ1-5
TGTGCCATCAGTGAGCCACAGGGGGTAGGTAATCAGCCCCAGCATTTT
CAISEPQGVGNQPQHF
>NA|TRBV2|15|TRBJ1-2
TGTGCCAGCAGTGAGTTTTTTGGTGTGGCTGATGGCTACACCTTC
CASSEFFGVADGYTF
>TRBD1|TRBV10-2|14|TRBJ2-1
TGCGCCAGCAAGACGGGACAGCTTTACAATGAGCAGTTCTTC
CASKTGQLYNEQFF
>NA|TRBV5-4|13|TRBJ1-3
TGTGCCAGCAGCCAGGGGTTTGGAAACACCATATATTTT
CASSQGFGNTIYF
>TRBD1|TRBV25-1|15|TRBJ2-1
TGTGCCAGCAGTGAATTGGACAGGGCAAGCAATGAGCAGTTCTTC
CASSELDRASNEQFF
>NA|TRBV2|11|TRBJ2-5
TGTGCCAGCAGTGAAGGCGGGTTACCCCACTTC
CASSEGGLPHF
>NA|TRBV27|14|TRBJ2-5
TGTGCCAGCAGTCCGTCGAGGGTTCAAGAGACCCAGTACTTC
CASSPSRVQETQYF
>NA|TRBV2|16|TRBJ2-2
TGTGCCAGCAGTGGGACAAGGAATGCGAACACCGGGGAGCTGTTTTTT
CASSGTRNANTGELFF
>NA|TRBV7-2|16|TRBJ2-1
TGTGCCAGCAGCTTAGGGGTGTCTAGTTCCTTGAATGAGCAGTTCTTC
CASSLGVSSSLNEQFF
>NA|TRBV6-4|12|TRBJ2-7
TGTGCCAGCAGTGACTCCCGGGGGGAGCAGTACTTC
CASSDSRGEQYF
>NA|TRBV5-5|17|TRBJ1-5
TGTGCCAGCAGCTTCCTACATCCGGGGTTTAGCAATCAGCCCCAGCATTTT
CASSFLHPGFSNQPQHF
>NA|TRBV7-6|13|TRBJ1-2
TGTGCCACCTCCGACAGACCTAACTATGGCTACACCTTC
CATSDRPNYGYTF
>TRBD1|TRBV18|17|TRBJ2-2
TGTGCCAGCTCACCGGGACAGGGGGCTTGGAACACCGGGGAGCTGTTTTTT
CASSPGQGAWNTGELFF
>NA|TRBV7-6|13|TRBJ1-1
TGTGCCAGCAGCCCCTTAGGGGTCACTGAAGCTTTCTTT
CASSPLGVTEAFF
>TRBD1|TRBV18|17|TRBJ1-5
TGTGCCAGCTCACCCCCCGGGACAGGGACTGGAAATCAGCCCCAGCATTTT
CASSPPGTGTGNQPQHF
>TRBD2|TRBV5-4|17|TRBJ2-1
TGTGCCAGCAGCCCCCGGATTGGCGGGGGAGTCTACAATGAGCAGTTCTTC
CASSPRIGGGVYNEQFF
>NA|TRBV4-2|17|TRBJ2-1
TGTGCCAGCAGCCAAGACTATGCAGCGGTGGCCTACAATGAGCAGTTCTTC
CASSQDYAAVAYNEQFF
>NA|TRBV6-5|12|TRBJ1-1
TGTGCCAGCAGTGAGAGGGGGACTGAAGCTTTCTTT
CASSERGTEAFF
>TRBD1|TRBV5-4|15|TRBJ2-3
TGTGCCAGCAGCACAGGGGAAAGATTGACAGATACGCAGTATTTT
CASSTGERLTDTQYF
>TRBD2|TRBV7-9|16|TRBJ2-1
TGTGCCAGCAGCCCATCACCGGGACTAGCCTTGAATGAGCAGTTCTTC
CASSPSPGLALNEQFF
>NA|TRBV12-5|17|TRBJ2-1
TGTGCTAGTGGTTTGGGGCTCGGCAGGGAGGGGGACAATGAGCAGTTCTTC
CASGLGLGREGDNEQFF
>NA|TRBV7-3|15|TRBJ2-3
TGTGCCAGCAGCTTAACGAGGGTACGCACAGATACGCAGTATTTT
CASSLTRVRTDTQYF
>TRBD1|TRBV5-1|18|TRBJ1-2
TGCGCCAGCAGCTTGTGGGGCCGGGGGACAGAAAGTAACTATGGCTACACCTTC
CASSLWGRGTESNYGYTF